This T cell receptor (beta chain) was obtained from a study of beta chain features in type 1 diabetes. Study-level background: Examination of sorted cells across all samples involved around 100,000,000 cells. General study results and limits: Overrepresentation of cells with high TCR expression could result from cDNA sequencing. The study found moderately but significantly shorter TCRB CDR3s in all four CD4+ subsets of Type 1 diabetes patients. Whether HLA type influences TCRB rearrangement remained unresolved here.

As to this clone: Antigen: not known.

Based on CD45RO/CCR7/CD25/CD127/CD95/CD27, CD4+ regulatory, stem cell-like memory, naive and central memory cells were sorted. Every bit of the isolated RNA underwent reverse transcription, so sequencing read expressed TCRB transcripts. TCRdb keeps only in-frame clones here, not all; method: immunoSEQ multiplex PCR. Of 41,000 or so clones in the sample, around 63% are singletons; the top ten hold less than 2%. This clonotype was obtained from a young man with type 1 diabetes. Some clones in this sample may be carry-over from other donors' samples. The sample comprised Tregs from blood.

CDR3 residues: CASSLETQYF. The CDR3 coding sequence is TGTGCCAGCAGTCTAGAGACCCAGTACTTC. V usage is TRBV2 and J usage is TRBJ2-5; D is uncertain. Germline loops: CDR1 SNHLY, CDR2 FYNNEI. This CDR3 region has 10 residues. The V and J ends lost 5 bases and 4 bases respectively, with 2 bases between them.